This T cell receptor (beta chain) was documented in a study of T-cell reconstitution after alpha-beta-depleted transplantation in children. The CDR3 loop spans 17 amino acids. Per the germline V gene, CDR1 is SGHTA and CDR2 is FQGNSA. Between the trimmed V and J ends, which lost 0 bases and 4 bases, there was a span of 16 bases. Unique molecular identifiers were used to barcode this TCRbeta library. TCRdb fed the PCR reads into MiXCR, producing one record per CDR3 protein. Of 210,000 or so distinct CDR3 sequences listed, roughly 10% are singletons. This clonotype was detected many times. Its specificity is not known. Overall study results and limits: Reported findings indicate that, about two months after transplant, alpha-beta T cells came from several hundred expanded clones, which were derived from non-depleted graft cells. The study traced high day-60 TCRbeta diversity in some patients to surviving recipient T cells and thymic progenitors. At one year after transplant, newly produced T cells mostly accounted for T-cell counts and diversity.

Here the sequenced sample was PBMCs, taken before TCRalphabeta/CD19-depleted stem cell transplant. The sequence was collected from a child in the first two years of life with acute myeloid leukemia, due to receive a stem cell transplant. The chain couples TRBV7-2 to TRBJ1-5; D is perhaps TRBD1 (6 bases). CDR3 DNA sequence: TGTGCCAGCAGCTTAGCGGGGGTCAGGGGTGGGAATCAGCCCCAGCATTTT. Translated, it gives CASSLAGVRGGNQPQHF.